This TCR beta chain was sequenced in a study of tumor and adjacent non-tumor tissue in lung cancer. Notes on the study in general: Tumor tissue had significantly higher TCR diversity than normal lung. In normal lung, the top 100 clones were significantly more dominant than in tumor.

In this sample, this clonotype turned up a few times. Antigen: not known. The CDR3 loop spans 12 amino acids. Germline V gene sequence: CDR1 SGHRS, CDR2 YFSETQ. RNA was extracted from bulk tissue without any cell sorting. Three rounds of nested PCR, following a modified ARM-PCR protocol, produced the TCRbeta library. Each CDR3 protein gets one entry after TCRdb re-called the multiplex PCR reads with MiXCR. The sample gives under 150,000 distinct CDR3 sequences, around two thirds of which show up once; 18% is in the top ten. The sequence was obtained from a man aged 55 to 70 with small cell lung cancer. The chain has TRBV5-1 and TRBJ2-7; tentatively, D is TRBD1 (6 bases). The sequencing input was lung tumor tissue. CDR3 loop: CASSRDTYEQYV. CDR3 nucleotides: TGCGCCAGCAGTAGGGACACCTACGAACAGTACGTC.